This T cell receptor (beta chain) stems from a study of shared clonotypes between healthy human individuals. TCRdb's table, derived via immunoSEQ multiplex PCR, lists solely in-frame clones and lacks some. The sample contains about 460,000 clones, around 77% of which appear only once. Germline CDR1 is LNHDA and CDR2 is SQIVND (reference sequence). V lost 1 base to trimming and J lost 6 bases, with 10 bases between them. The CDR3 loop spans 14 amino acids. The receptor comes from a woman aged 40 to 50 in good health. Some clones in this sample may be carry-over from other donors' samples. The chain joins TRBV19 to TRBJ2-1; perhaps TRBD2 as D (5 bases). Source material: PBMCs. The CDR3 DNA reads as TGTGCCAGTAGTATAGTGGGAGCTTTCAATGAGCAGTTCTTC. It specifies CASSIVGAFNEQFF. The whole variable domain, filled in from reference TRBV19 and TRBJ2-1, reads DGGITQSPKYLFRKEGQNVTLSCEQNLNHDAMYWYRQDPGQGLRLIYYSQIVNDFQKGDIAEGYSVSREKKESFPLTVTSAQKNPTAFYLCASSIVGAFNEQFFGPGTRLTVL.